This TCR beta chain was sequenced for a study of blood T cell repertoires in COVID-19. Across the study: From T cells, B-cell-depleted T cells, or PBMCs came the material, which was cDNA or gDNA.

This clone was detected a few times. Original processing methods: Researchers report that nucleated cell counts were estimated from reference gene primer amplification. The data were produced by immunoSEQ multiplex PCR, yet TCRdb's version contains in-frame clones alone and is incomplete. V, J and clone size were drawn from that table, and D and trimming were deduced from the DNA. The sample yields 200,000 to 250,000 clones, 84% seen once. V dropped 1 base and J dropped 7; count of bases not matched to a gene: 7. The CDR3 loop spans 15 amino acids. Germline V gene lookup returns CDR1 MNHEY and CDR2 SMNVEV (reference sequence).

This receptor was obtained from a woman of 80 years or more with active or convalescent COVID-19. Sequencing used peripheral blood. This chain links TRBV27 with TRBJ1-5; 7 bases are shared with TRBD1. DNA for the CDR3: TGTGCCAGCAGTTTATTAGGGAACAGGGGACAGCCCCAGCATTTT. This sequence encodes CASSLLGNRGQPQHF.